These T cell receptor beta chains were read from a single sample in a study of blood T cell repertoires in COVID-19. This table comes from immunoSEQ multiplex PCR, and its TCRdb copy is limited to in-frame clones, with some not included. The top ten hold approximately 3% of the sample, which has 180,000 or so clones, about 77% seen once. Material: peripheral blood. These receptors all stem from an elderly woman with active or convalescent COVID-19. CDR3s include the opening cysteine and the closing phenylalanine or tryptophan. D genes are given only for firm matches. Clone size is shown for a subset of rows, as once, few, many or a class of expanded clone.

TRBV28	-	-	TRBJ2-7	TGTGCCAGCAGTTTGTCCGGCTACGAGCAGTACTTC	CASSLSGYEQYF
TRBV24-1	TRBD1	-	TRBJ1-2	TGTGCCACCAGCCCCAGTACAGGGGTTCATGGCTACACCTTC	CATSPSTGVHGYTF
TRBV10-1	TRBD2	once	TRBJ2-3	TGCGCCAGCAGTGAGTCAGGACGGGGGGGCCTTGTGAGAATATCAGATACGCAGTATTTT	CASSESGRGGLVRISDTQYF
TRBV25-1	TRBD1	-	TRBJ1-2	TGTGCCAGCAGACCCGGACAGGGGGCAGGGGGCTACACCTTC	CASRPGQGAGGYTF
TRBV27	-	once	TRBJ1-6	TGTGCCAGCTCCGGGACCTCGGGGGCCTATAATTCACCCCTCCACTTT	CASSGTSGAYNSPLHF
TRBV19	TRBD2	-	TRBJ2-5	TGTGCCAGTAGGTTCCTAGCGGGGTTCCAAGAGACCCAGTACTTC	CASRFLAGFQETQYF
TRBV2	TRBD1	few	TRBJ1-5	TGTGCCAGCGCCTGGACAGGGCGCAATCAGCCCCAGCATTTT	CASAWTGRNQPQHF
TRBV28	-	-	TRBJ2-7	TGTGCCAGCAGTTCTATCTACGAGCAGTACTTC	CASSSIYEQYF
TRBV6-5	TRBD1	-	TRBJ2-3	TGTGCCAGCAGCGGACAGGGCGTTAGCACAGATACGCAGTATTTT	CASSGQGVSTDTQYF
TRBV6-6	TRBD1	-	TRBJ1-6	TGTGCCAGCAGTGGGGACAGGGCCGGATCACCCCTCCACTTT	CASSGDRAGSPLHF
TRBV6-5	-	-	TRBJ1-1	TGTGCCAGCAGGGTGGACAGCTCCGCTTTCTTT	CASRVDSSAFF
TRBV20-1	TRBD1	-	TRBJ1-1	TGCAGTGCTACGGACAGGATCGAAGCTTTCTTT	CSATDRIEAFF
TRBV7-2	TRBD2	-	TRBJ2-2	TGTGCCAGCAGCCAAGTAGCCACGGGGAGGGGGAACACCGGGGAGCTGTTTTTT	CASSQVATGRGNTGELFF
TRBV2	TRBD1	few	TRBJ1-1	TGTGCCAGCAAGACGGACAGGGCCACTGAAGCTTTCTTT	CASKTDRATEAFF
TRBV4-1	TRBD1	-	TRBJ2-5	TGCGCCAGCAGCCGGTCAGAGACAGGGGGCTGGGAGACCCAGTACTTC	CASSRSETGGWETQYF
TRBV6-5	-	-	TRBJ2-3	TGTGCCAGCAGTTACCTAGGCGGCGGCCCAGATACGCAGTATTTT	CASSYLGGGPDTQYF
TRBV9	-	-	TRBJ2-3	TGTGCCAGCAGCGAAGGGACTTTCTTCACAGATACGCAGTATTTT	CASSEGTFFTDTQYF
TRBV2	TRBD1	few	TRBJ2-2	TGTGCCAGCAGCGGGACAGGGACGAACACCGGGGAGCTGTTTTTT	CASSGTGTNTGELFF
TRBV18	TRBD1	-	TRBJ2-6	TGTGCCAGCTCACCCGGACAGGGAAACTCTGGGGCCAACGTCCTGACTTTC	CASSPGQGNSGANVLTF
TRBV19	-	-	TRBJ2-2	TGTGCCAGTAGTATAGGAGGGAACACCGGGGAGCTGTTTTTT	CASSIGGNTGELFF
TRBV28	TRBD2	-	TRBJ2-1	TGTGCCAGCAGTCACTTAAGCGGGGGGGCGAGTAATGAGCAGTTCTTC	CASSHLSGGASNEQFF
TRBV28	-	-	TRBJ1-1	TGTGCCAGCAGTTTCTTTCTGAACACTGAAGCTTTCTTT	CASSFFLNTEAFF